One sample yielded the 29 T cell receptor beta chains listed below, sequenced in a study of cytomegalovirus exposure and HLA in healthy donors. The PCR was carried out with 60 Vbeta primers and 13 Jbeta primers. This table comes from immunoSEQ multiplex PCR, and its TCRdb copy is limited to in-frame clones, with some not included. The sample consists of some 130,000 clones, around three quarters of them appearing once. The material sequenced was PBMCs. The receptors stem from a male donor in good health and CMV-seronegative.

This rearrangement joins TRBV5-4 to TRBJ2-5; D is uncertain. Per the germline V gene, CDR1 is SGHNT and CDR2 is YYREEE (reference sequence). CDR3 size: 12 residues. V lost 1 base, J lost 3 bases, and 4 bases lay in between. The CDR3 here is CASSLPEETQYF. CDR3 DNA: TGTGCCAGCAGCTTGCCAGAAGAGACCCAGTACTTC.

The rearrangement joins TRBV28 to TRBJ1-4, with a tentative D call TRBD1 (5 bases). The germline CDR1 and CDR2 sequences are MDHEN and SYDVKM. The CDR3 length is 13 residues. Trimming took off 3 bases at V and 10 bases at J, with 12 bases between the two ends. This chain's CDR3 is CASSLAGRGKLFF. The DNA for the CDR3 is TGTGCCAGCAGTTTGGCGGGAAGGGGAAAACTGTTTTTT.

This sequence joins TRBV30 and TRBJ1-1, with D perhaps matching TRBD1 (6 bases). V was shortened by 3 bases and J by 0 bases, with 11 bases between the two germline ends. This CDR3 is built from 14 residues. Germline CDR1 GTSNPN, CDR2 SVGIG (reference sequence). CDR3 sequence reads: CAWRADSVNTEAFF. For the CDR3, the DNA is TGTGCCTGGAGGGCGGACAGTGTGAACACTGAAGCTTTCTTT.

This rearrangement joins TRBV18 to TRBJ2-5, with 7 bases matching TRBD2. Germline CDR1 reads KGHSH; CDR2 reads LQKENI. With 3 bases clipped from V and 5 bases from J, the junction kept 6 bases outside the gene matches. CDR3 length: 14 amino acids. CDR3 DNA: TGTGCCAGCTCACCGCGAAGGGAGGGGGAGACCCAGTACTTC. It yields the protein CASSPRREGETQYF.

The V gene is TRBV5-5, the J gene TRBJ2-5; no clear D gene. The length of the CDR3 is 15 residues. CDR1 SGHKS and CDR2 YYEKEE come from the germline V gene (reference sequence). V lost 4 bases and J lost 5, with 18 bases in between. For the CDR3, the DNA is TGTGCCAGCAGCCTCCTCGGGTCCCCCGGGGAGACCCAGTACTTC. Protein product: CASSLLGSPGETQYF.

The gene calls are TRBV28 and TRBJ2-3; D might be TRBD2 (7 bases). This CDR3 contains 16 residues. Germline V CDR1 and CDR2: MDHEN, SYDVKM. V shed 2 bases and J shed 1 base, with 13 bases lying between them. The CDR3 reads CASSLGAGARTDTQYF. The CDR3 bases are TGTGCCAGCAGTTTAGGGGCGGGGGCCCGCACAGATACGCAGTATTTT.

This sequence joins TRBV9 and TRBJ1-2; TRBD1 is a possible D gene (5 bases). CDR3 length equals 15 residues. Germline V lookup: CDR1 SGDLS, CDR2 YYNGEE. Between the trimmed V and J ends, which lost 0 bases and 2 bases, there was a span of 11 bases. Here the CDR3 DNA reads TGTGCCAGCAGCGTAGGATTACAGGAGAACTATGGCTACACCTTC. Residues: CASSVGLQENYGYTF. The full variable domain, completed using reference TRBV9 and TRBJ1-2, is DSGVTQTPKHLITATGQRVTLRCSPRSGDLSVYWYQQSLDQGLQFLIQYYNGEERAKGNILERFSAQQFPDLHSELNLSSLELGDSALYFCASSVGLQENYGYTFGSGTRLTVV.

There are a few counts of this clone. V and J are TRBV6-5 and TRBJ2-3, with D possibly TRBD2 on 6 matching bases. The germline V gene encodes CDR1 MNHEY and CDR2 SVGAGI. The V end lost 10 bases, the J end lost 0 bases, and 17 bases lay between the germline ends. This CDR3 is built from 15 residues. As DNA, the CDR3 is TGTGCCACCGAGGACGTAGCGGATAGCACAGATACGCAGTATTTT. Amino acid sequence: CATEDVADSTDTQYF.

In DNA form, the CDR3 reads TGTGCCAGCAGTCTCCCGGGCTCCTACGAGCAGTACTTC. Encoded protein: CASSLPGSYEQYF. The chain joins TRBV2 to TRBJ2-7, with D hard to call. CDR1 is SNHLY and CDR2 is FYNNEI in the germline V gene. This CDR3 region has 13 residues. Deletions cut 5 bases from V and 0 bases from J, with 8 bases between.

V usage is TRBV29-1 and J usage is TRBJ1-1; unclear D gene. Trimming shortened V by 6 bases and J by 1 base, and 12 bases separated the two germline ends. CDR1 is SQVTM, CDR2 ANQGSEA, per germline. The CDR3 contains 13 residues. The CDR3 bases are TGCAGCGTGGCGGCGGCCAAGAACACTGAAGCTTTCTTT. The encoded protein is CSVAAAKNTEAFF.

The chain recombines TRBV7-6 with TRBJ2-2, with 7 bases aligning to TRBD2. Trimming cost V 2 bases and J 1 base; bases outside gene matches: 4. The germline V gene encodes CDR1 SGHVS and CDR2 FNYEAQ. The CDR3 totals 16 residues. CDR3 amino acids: CASSLLAEMNTGELFF. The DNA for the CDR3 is TGTGCCAGCAGCTTACTAGCGGAAATGAACACCGGGGAGCTGTTTTTT. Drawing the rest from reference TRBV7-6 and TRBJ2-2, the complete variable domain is GAGVSQSPRYKVTKRGQDVALRCDPISGHVSLYWYRQALGQGPEFLTYFNYEAQQDKSGLPNDRFSAERPEGSISTLTIQRTEQRDSAMYRCASSLLAEMNTGELFFGEGSRLTVL.

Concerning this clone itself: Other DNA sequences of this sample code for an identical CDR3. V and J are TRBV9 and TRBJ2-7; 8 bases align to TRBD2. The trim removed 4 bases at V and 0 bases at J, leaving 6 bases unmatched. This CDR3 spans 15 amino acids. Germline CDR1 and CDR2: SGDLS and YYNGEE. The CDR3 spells CASSLSGGHSYEQYF. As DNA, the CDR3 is TGTGCCAGCAGCTTATCGGGGGGGCACTCCTACGAGCAGTACTTC.

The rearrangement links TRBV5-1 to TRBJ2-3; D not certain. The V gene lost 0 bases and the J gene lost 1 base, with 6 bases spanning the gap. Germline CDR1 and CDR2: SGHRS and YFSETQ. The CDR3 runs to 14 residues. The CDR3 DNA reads TGCGCCAGCAGCTTGGAACAGCGCACAGATACGCAGTATTTT. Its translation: CASSLEQRTDTQYF. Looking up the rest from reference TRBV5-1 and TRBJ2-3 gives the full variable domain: KAGVTQTPRYLIKTRGQQVTLSCSPISGHRSVSWYQQTPGQGLQFLFEYFSETQRNKGNFPGRFSGRQFSNSRSEMNVSTLELGDSALYLCASSLEQRTDTQYFGPGTRLTVL.

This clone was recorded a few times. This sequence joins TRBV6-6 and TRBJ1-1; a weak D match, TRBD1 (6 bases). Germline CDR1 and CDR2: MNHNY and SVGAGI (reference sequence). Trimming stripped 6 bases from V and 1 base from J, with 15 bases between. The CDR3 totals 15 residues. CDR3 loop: CASRNTGNWNTEAFF. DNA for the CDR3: TGTGCCAGCAGGAACACAGGGAACTGGAACACTGAAGCTTTCTTT.

The CDR3 bases are TGTGCCAGCAGCTTAACGGTGAACACCGGGGAGCTGTTTTTT. It yields the protein CASSLTVNTGELFF. The chain couples TRBV11-2 to TRBJ2-2, with D hard to call. CDR1 is SGHAT and CDR2 is FQNNGV in the germline V gene. V dropped 2 bases and J dropped 1 base, with 5 bases sitting between them. The CDR3 extends over 14 amino acids.

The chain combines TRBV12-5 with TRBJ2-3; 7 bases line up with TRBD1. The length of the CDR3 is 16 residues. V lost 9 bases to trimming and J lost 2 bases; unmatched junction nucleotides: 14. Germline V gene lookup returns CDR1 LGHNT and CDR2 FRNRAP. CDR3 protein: CASAILGQAVTDTQYF. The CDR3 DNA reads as TGTGCTAGCGCTATATTAGGACAGGCCGTCACAGATACGCAGTATTTT.

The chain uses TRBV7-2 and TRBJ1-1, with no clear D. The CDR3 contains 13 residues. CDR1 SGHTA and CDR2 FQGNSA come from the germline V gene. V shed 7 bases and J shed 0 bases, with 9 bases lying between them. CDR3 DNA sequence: TGTGCCAGCACCCTACGAATGAACACTGAAGCTTTCTTT. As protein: CASTLRMNTEAFF.

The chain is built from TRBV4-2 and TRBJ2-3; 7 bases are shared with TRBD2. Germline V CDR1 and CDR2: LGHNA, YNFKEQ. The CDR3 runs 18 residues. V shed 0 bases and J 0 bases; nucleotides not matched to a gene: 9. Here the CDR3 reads CASSQDGPSGSSTDTQYF. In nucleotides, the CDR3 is TGTGCCAGCAGCCAAGACGGCCCTAGCGGATCTAGCACAGATACGCAGTATTTT.

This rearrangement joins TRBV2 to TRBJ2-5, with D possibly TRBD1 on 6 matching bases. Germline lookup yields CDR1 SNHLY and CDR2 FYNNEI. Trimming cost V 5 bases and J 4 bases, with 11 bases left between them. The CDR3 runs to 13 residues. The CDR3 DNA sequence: TGTGCCAGCAGTCTCAGGGGCGGAGAGACCCAGTACTTC. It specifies CASSLRGGETQYF.

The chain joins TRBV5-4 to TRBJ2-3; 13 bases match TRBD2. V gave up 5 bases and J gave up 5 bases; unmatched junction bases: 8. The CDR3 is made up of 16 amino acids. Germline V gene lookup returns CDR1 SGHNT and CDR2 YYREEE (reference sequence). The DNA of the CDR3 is TGTGCCAGCAGTTGGACTAGCGGGGGTTGGGGAGATACGCAGTATTTT. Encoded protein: CASSWTSGGWGDTQYF.

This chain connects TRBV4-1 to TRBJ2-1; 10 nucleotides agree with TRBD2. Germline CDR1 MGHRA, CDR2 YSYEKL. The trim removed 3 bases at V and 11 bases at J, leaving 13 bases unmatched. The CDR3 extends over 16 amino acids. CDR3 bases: TGCGCCAGCAGCCACGGATCTAGCGGGGGCCCTAAACAGCAGTTCTTC. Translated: CASSHGSSGGPKQQFF.

Here the CDR3 reads CASSLSFYEQYF. CDR3 sequence (DNA): TGTGCCAGCAGTCTTTCTTTCTACGAGCAGTACTTC. The chain employs TRBV28 and TRBJ2-7; no clear D gene. V was pared by 5 bases and J by 3 bases, with 8 bases between. Germline CDR1 MDHEN, CDR2 SYDVKM. This CDR3 comprises 12 residues.

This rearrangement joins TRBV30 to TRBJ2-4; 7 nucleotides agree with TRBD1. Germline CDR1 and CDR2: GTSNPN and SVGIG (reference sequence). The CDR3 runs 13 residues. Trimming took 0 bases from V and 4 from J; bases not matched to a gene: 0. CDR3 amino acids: CAWSVTGKNIQYF. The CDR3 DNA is TGTGCCTGGAGTGTGACAGGGAAAAACATTCAGTACTTC.

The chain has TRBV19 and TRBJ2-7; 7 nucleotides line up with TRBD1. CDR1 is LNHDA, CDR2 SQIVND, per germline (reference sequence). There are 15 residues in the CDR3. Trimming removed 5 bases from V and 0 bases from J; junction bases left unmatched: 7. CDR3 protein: CASSPLTGSSYEQYF. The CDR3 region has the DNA TGTGCCAGTAGTCCCTTGACAGGGAGCTCCTACGAGCAGTACTTC.

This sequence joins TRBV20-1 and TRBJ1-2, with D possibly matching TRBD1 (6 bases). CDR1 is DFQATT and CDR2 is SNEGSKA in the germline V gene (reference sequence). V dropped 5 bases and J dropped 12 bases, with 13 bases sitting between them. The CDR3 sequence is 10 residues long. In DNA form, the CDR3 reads TGCAGTGCTTCATTCAGGGACAACACCTTC. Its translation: CSASFRDNTF.

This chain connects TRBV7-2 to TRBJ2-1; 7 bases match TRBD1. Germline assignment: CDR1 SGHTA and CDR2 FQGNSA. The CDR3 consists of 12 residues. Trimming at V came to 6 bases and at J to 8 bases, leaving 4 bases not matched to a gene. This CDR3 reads CASSPQGYEQFF. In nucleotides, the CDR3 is TGTGCCAGCAGTCCACAGGGGTATGAGCAGTTCTTC.

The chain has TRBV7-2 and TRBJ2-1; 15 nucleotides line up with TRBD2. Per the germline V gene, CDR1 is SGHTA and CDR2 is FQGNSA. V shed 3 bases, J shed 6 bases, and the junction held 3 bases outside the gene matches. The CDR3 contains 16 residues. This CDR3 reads CASSFRTSGGGNEQFF. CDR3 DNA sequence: TGTGCCAGCAGCTTCCGGACTAGCGGGGGGGGCAATGAGCAGTTCTTC.

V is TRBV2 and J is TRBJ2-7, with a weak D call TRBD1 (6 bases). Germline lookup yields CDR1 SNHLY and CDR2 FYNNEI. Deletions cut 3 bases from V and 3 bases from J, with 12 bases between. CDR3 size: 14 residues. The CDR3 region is CASSDVGHYYEQYF. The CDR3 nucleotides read TGTGCCAGCAGTGATGTGGGACACTACTACGAGCAGTACTTC.

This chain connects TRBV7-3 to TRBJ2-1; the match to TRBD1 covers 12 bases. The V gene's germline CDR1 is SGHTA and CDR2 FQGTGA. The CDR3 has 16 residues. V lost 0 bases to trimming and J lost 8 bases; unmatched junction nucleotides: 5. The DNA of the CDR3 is TGTGCCAGCAGCTTAACGGGACAGGGGGCGTGGGATGAGCAGTTCTTC. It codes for CASSLTGQGAWDEQFF.